The 4 T cell receptor beta chains in this list originate from one sample, sequenced in a study of blood T cells in healthy people across ages. Then a second PCR, running roughly 7 to 11 cycles, was carried out with a sample-barcoded 5' primer and a J-beta primer mix. Using its own MiXCR run on the 5' RACE reads, TCRdb lists one record per CDR3 protein. The sample carries approximately 900,000 distinct CDR3 sequences, almost 30% recorded once. These sequences were also reported in another study, on T cells of mothers and their children.

The sequencing input was blood. These receptors were taken from a woman aged 40 to 50 in good health.

This clonotype has at least ten counts. The V gene is TRBV29-1, the J gene TRBJ2-5; TRBD1 matches at 8 bases. This CDR3 is 12 amino acids long. V shed 7 bases, J shed 3 bases, and the junction held 4 bases outside the gene matches. The germline V gene encodes CDR1 SQVTM and CDR2 ANQGSEA. The CDR3: CSAAGQEETQYF. CDR3 DNA sequence: TGCAGCGCTGCGGGACAGGAAGAGACCCAGTACTTC.

This clonotype came up a few times. The V and J genes are TRBV5-1 and TRBJ2-1; 7 bases fit TRBD2. Germline V gene data show CDR1 as SGHRS and CDR2 as YFSETQ. The CDR3 runs 14 residues. Trimming at V came to 0 bases and at J to 5 bases, leaving 2 bases not matched to a gene. The CDR3 bases are TGCGCCAGCAGCTTGGTAGCGGGTAACAATGAGCAGTTCTTC. Translating it yields CASSLVAGNNEQFF.

The chain couples TRBV4-3 to TRBJ2-2; D is possibly TRBD1 or TRBD2 (6 bases each). V gave up 0 bases and J gave up 5 bases, with 19 bases separating them. The CDR3 has 18 amino acids. Per the germline V gene, CDR1 is LGHNA and CDR2 is YSLEER. As DNA, the CDR3 is TGCGCCAGCAGCCAAGATGTGGCCGGGGGCCGTTATACCGGGGAGCTGTTTTTT. This translates into CASSQDVAGGRYTGELFF.

This clonotype was recorded at least ten times. V usage is TRBV29-1 and J usage is TRBJ2-3; 9 bases fit TRBD1. This CDR3 spans 14 amino acids. The ends lost 4 bases at V and 3 bases at J; junction bases unmatched: 5. CDR1 is SQVTM and CDR2 is ANQGSEA in the germline V gene. DNA of the CDR3: TGCAGCGTTGGGACAGGGGCGGTAACAGATACGCAGTATTTT. Protein: CSVGTGAVTDTQYF.